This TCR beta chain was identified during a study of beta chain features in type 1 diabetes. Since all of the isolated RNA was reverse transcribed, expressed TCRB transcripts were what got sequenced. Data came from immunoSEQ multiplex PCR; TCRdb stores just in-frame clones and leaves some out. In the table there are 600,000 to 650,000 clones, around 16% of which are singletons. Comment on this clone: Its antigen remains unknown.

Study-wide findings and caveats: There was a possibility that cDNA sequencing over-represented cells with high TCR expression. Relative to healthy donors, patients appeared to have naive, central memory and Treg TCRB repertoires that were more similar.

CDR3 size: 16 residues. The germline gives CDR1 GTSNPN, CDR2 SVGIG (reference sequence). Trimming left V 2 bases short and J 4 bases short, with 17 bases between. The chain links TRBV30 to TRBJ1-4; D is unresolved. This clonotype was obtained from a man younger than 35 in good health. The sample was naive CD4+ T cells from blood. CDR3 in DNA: TGTGCCTGGAGTCCGGGGAACCCGACGAATAATGAAAAACTGTTTTTT. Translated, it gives CAWSPGNPTNNEKLFF.